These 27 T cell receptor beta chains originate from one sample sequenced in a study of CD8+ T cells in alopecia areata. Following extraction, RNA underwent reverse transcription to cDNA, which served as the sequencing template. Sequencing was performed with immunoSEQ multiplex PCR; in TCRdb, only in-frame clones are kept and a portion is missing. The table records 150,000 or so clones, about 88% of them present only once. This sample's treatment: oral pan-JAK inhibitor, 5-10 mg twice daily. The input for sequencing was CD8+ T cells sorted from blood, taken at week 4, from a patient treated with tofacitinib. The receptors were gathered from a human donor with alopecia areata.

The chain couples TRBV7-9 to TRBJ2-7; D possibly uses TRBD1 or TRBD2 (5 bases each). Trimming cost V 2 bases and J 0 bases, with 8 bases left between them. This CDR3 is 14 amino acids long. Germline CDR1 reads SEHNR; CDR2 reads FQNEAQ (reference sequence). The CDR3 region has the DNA TGTGCCAGCAGCTTACAGGGACGCTCCTACGAGCAGTACTTC. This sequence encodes CASSLQGRSYEQYF.

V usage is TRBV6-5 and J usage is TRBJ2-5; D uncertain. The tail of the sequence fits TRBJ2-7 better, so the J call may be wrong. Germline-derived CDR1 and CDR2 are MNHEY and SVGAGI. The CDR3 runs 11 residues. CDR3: CASSLGHEQYF. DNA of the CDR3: TGTGCCAGCAGTCTCGGACACGAGCAGTACTTC.

The CDR3 coding sequence is TGTGCCAGCAGCTCACCCGACTACGAGCAGTACTTC. Amino acid sequence: CASSSPDYEQYF. The V and J genes are TRBV11-2 and TRBJ2-7, with D unresolved. From germline, CDR1 is SGHAT and CDR2 FQNNGV. Deletions cut 4 bases from V and 3 bases from J, with 7 bases between. CDR3 size: 12 residues.

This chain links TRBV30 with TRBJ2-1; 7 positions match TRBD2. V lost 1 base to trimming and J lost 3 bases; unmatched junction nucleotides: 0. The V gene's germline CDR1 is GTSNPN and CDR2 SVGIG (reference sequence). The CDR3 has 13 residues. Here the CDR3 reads CAWSGTSYNEQFF. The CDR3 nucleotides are TGTGCCTGGAGTGGGACTAGCTACAATGAGCAGTTCTTC.

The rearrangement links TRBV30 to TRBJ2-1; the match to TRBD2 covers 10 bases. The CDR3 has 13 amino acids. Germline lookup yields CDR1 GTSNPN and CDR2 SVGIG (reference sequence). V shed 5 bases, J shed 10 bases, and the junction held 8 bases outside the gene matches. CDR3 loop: CAWASGSFGEQFF. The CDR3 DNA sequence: TGTGCCTGGGCTAGCGGGAGCTTCGGCGAGCAGTTCTTC.

CDR3 nucleotide sequence: TGTGCCAGCAGCTCAGCCCCCGGGGAGGGATACTCCTACAATGAGCAGTTCTTC. Protein sequence: CASSSAPGEGYSYNEQFF. This chain joins TRBV7-9 and TRBJ2-1; 7 nucleotides match TRBD2. The V segment lost 4 bases and the J segment 0 bases; nucleotides outside the gene matches: 12. The CDR3 is 18 residues long. Germline lookup yields CDR1 SEHNR and CDR2 FQNEAQ (reference sequence).

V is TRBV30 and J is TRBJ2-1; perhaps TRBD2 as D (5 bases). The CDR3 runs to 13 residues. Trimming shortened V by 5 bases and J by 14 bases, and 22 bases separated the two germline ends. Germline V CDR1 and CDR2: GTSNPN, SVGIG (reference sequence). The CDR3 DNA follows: TGTGCCTGGGTCACGGGCGGGCAAAGAGAGGAGTTCTTC. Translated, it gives CAWVTGGQREEFF.

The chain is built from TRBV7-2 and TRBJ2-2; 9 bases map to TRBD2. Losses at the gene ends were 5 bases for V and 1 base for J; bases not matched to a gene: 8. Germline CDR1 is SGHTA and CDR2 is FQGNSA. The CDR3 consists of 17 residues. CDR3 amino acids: CASSQLTTSGNTGELFF. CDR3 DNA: TGTGCCAGCAGCCAACTCACGACTAGCGGGAACACCGGGGAGCTGTTTTTT.

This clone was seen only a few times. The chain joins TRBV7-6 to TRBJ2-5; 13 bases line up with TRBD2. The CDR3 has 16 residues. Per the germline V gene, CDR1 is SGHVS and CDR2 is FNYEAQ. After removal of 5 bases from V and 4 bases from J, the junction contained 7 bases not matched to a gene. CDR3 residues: CASSGRLAGGPETQYF. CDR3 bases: TGTGCCAGCAGCGGTCGACTAGCGGGAGGACCAGAGACCCAGTACTTC.

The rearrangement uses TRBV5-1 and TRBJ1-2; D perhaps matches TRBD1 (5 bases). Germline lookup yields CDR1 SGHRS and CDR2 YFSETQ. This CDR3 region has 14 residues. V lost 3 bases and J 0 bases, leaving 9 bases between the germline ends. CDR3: CASSWDAANYGYTF. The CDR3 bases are TGCGCCAGCAGCTGGGACGCCGCTAACTATGGCTACACCTTC.

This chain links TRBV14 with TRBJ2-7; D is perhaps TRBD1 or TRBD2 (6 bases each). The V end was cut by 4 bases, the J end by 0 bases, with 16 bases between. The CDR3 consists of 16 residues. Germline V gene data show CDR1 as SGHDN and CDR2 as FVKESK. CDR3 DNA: TGTGCCAGCAGCCCCCGAGAGGGGGGCACCTCCTACGAGCAGTACTTC. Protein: CASSPREGGTSYEQYF.

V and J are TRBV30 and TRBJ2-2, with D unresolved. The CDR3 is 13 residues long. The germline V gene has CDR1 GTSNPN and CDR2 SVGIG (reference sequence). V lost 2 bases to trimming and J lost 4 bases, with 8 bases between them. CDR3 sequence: CAWSYNPTGELFF. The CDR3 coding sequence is TGTGCCTGGAGTTATAACCCCACCGGGGAGCTGTTTTTT.

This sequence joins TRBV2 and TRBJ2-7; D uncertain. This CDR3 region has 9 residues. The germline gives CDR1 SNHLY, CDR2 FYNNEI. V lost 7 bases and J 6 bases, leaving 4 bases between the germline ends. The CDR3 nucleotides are TGTGCCAGCAACCGCGAGCAGTACTTC. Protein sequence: CASNREQYF.

CDR3 protein: CASSLVGGSYEQYF. The CDR3 bases are TGTGCCAGCAGCTTAGTTGGGGGCTCCTACGAGCAGTACTTC. This chain uses TRBV13 with TRBJ2-7, with D tentatively TRBD1 or TRBD2 (5 bases each). This CDR3 region has 14 residues. Germline V gene data show CDR1 as PRHDT and CDR2 as FYEKMQ (reference sequence). V was trimmed by 1 base and J by 0 bases, leaving 7 bases between them.

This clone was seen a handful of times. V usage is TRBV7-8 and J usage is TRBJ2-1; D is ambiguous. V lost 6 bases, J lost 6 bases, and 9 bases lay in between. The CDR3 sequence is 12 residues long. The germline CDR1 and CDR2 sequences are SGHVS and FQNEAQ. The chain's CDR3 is CASRHPPNEQFF. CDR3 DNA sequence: TGTGCCAGCAGGCATCCACCCAATGAGCAGTTCTTC.

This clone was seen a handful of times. For the CDR3, the DNA is TGTGCCAGCAGTTTATCGCCCGGCCTTGTTTACAATGAGCAGTTCTTC. Protein sequence: CASSLSPGLVYNEQFF. The V and J genes are TRBV27 and TRBJ2-1; D not resolved. The germline V gene encodes CDR1 MNHEY and CDR2 SMNVEV (reference sequence). This CDR3 contains 16 residues. V lost 0 bases and J 4 bases, leaving 13 bases between the germline ends.

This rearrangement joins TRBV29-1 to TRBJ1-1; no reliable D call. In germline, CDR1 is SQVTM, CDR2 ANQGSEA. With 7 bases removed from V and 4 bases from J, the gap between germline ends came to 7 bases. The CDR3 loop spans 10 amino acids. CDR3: CSALFTEAFF. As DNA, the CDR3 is TGCAGCGCTCTATTCACTGAAGCTTTCTTT.

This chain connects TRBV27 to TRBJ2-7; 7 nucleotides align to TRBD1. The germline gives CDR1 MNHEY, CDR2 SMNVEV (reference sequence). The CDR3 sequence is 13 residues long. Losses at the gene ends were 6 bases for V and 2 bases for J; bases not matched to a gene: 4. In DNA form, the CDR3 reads TGTGCCAGCAGGCCGGGACAGCCCTACGAGCAGTACTTC. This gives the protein CASRPGQPYEQYF.

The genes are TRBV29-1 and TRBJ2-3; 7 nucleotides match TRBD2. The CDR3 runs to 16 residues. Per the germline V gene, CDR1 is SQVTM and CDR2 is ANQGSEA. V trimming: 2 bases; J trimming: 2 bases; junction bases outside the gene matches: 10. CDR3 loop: CSVETRTSGLTDTQYF. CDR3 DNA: TGCAGCGTTGAAACCAGGACTAGTGGTCTCACAGATACGCAGTATTTT.

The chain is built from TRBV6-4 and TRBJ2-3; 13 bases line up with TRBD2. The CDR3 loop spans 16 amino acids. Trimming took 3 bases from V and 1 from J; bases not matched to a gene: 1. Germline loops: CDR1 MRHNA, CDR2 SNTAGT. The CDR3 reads CASSEGTSGGTDTQYF. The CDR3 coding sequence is TGTGCCAGCAGTGAGGGGACTAGCGGGGGCACAGATACGCAGTATTTT.

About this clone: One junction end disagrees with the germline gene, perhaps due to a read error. The CDR3 loop reads CAISEQSF. The CDR3 DNA follows: TGTGCCATCAGTGAACAGAGCTTC. This chain links TRBV10-3 with TRBJ2-7; no definite D call. CDR3 length: 8 residues. Germline lookup yields CDR1 ENHRY and CDR2 SYGVKD.

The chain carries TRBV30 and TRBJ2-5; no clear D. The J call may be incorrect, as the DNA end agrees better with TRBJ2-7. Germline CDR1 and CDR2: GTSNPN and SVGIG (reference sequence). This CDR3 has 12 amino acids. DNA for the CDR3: TGTGCCTGGACAACCCCGAGCTACGAGCAGTACTTC. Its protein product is CAWTTPSYEQYF.

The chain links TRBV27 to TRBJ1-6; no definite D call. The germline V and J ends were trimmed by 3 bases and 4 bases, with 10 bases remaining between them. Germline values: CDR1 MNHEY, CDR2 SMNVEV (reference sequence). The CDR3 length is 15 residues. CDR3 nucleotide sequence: TGTGCCAGCAGTTTCTCCGGGATATATAATTCACCCCTCCACTTT. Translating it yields CASSFSGIYNSPLHF.

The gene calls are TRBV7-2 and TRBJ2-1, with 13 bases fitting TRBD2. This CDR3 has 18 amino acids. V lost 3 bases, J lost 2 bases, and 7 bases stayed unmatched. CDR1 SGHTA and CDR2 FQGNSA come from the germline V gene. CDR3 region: CASSFIIGLAGAYNEQFF. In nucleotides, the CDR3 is TGTGCCAGCAGCTTCATTATAGGACTAGCGGGGGCCTACAATGAGCAGTTCTTC.

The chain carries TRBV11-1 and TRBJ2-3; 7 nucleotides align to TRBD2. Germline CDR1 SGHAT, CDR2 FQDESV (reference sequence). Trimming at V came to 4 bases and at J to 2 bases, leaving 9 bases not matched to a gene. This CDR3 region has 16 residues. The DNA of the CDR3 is TGTGCCAGCAGCTCGGTTTCCGGGACTAACACAGATACGCAGTATTTT. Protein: CASSSVSGTNTDTQYF.

The CDR3 DNA is TGTGCCAGCAGCTTGGGCGGGAGGTTAGAGACCCAGTACTTC. Translated: CASSLGGRLETQYF. The rearrangement links TRBV5-4 to TRBJ2-5, with TRBD2 matching over 8 bases. The CDR3 runs 14 residues. Per germline, CDR1 SGHNT and CDR2 YYREEE (reference sequence). Germline trimming cut 0 bases from V and 4 bases from J; bases unmatched to any gene: 2.

The CDR3 region has the DNA TGTGCCAGCACCTCTCAAGGGCCCTACGAGCAGTACTTC. This sequence encodes CASTSQGPYEQYF. The V gene is TRBV6-5, the J gene TRBJ2-7; D not certain. The CDR3 sequence is 13 residues long. V was shortened by 7 bases and J by 2 bases, with 12 bases between the two germline ends. Germline V gene data show CDR1 as MNHEY and CDR2 as SVGAGI.